This is a list of T cell receptor beta chains from one sample in a study of blood T cell repertoires in COVID-19. Using immunoSEQ multiplex PCR, the repertoire was profiled, and TCRdb retains in-frame clones only, with some absent. This table holds more than 140,000 clones, roughly 88% found once. The sequencing input was peripheral blood. The receptors originated from a woman aged 45-65 years in a cohort sampled during active or convalescent COVID-19. Both conserved end residues are part of each CDR3. The D gene is left open where the match is weak. For some rows the clone size is stated as once, few or many, or as a class when expanded; others skip it.

j_call clone_size d_call v_call cdr3_aa cdr3_nt
TRBJ1-3 . TRBD1 TRBV9 CASSVGVGGAGNTIYF TGTGCCAGCAGCGTAGGGGTAGGGGGCGCCGGAAACACCATATATTTT
TRBJ1-5 . . TRBV2 CASNQGGNNQPQHF TGTGCCAGCAATCAAGGGGGAAACAATCAGCCCCAGCATTTT
TRBJ2-2 . . TRBV7-3 CASSQTQGGTGELFF TGTGCCAGCAGCCAAACGCAGGGCGGCACCGGGGAGCTGTTTTTT
TRBJ1-3 . . TRBV25-1 CASRKGTGSESGNTIYF TGTGCCAGCAGGAAAGGAACAGGGTCGGAATCTGGAAACACCATATATTTT
TRBJ1-6 . . TRBV27 CASSLGRGYLHSPLHF TGTGCCAGCAGTTTGGGCAGGGGTTATCTCCATTCACCCCTCCACTTT
TRBJ1-4 . . TRBV4-3 CASSQDTARNNEKLFF TGCGCCAGCAGCCAAGATACGGCGAGGAATAATGAAAAACTGTTTTTT
TRBJ2-2 . . TRBV18 CASSLFTGELFF TGTGCCAGCTCACTCTTTACCGGGGAGCTGTTTTTT
TRBJ2-1 . . TRBV6-6 CAVGSDNEQFF TGTGCTGTGGGGAGCGACAATGAGCAGTTCTTC
TRBJ1-2 . . TRBV19 CASSIGINYGYTF TGTGCCAGTAGTATTGGCATTAACTATGGCTACACCTTC
TRBJ1-2 . . TRBV18 CASSPPEGSKGYTF TGTGCCAGCTCACCACCTGAGGGTTCGAAAGGCTACACCTTC
TRBJ1-1 . . TRBV6-5 CASSYGGRVRTEAFF TGTGCCAGCAGTTACGGAGGGCGCGTTAGGACTGAAGCTTTCTTT
TRBJ1-3 . . TRBV11-2 CASSSPRVGNTIYF TGTGCCAGCAGCTCTCCCAGGGTTGGAAACACCATATATTTT
TRBJ1-6 few . TRBV10-3 CAISESLGDNSPLHF TGTGCCATCAGTGAGTCGTTAGGAGATAATTCACCCCTCCACTTT
TRBJ1-4 . TRBD1 TRBV7-9 CASSLTGGSTNEKLFF TGTGCCAGCAGCCTTACAGGGGGCTCAACTAATGAAAAACTGTTTTTT
TRBJ2-2 . . TRBV6-5 CASSSGGENTGELFF TGTGCCAGCAGTTCCGGCGGGGAGAACACCGGGGAGCTGTTTTTT
TRBJ2-5 once . TRBV7-2 CASSFGGALKTQYF TGTGCCAGCAGCTTTGGCGGGGCCCTGAAGACCCAGTACTTC
TRBJ2-1 . . TRBV5-1 CASSSAQGWNEQFF TGCGCCAGCAGCTCAGCACAGGGATGGAATGAGCAGTTCTTC
TRBJ1-3 . . TRBV2 CASNAGHSGNTIYF TGTGCCAGCAACGCAGGCCACTCTGGAAACACCATATATTTT
TRBJ1-6 . . TRBV30 CAWNRVRDSPLHF TGTGCCTGGAACCGGGTCCGTGACTCACCCCTCCACTTT
TRBJ2-5 once TRBD2 TRBV23-1 CASSQTSGGKTQYF TGCGCCAGCAGTCAAACTAGCGGGGGGAAGACCCAGTACTTC
TRBJ1-3 . TRBD1 TRBV7-8 CASSLVTGTGAGNTIYF TGTGCCAGCAGCTTAGTCACCGGGACAGGGGCTGGAAACACCATATATTTT
TRBJ1-4 . . TRBV5-5 CASSLVVGGATNEKLFF TGTGCCAGCAGCTTGGTGGTAGGAGGAGCAACTAATGAAAAACTGTTTTTT
TRBJ1-1 . . TRBV4-1 CASSQRTVQGNTEAFF TGCGCCAGCAGCCAGCGAACGGTGCAGGGGAACACTGAAGCTTTCTTT
TRBJ2-5 . . TRBV10-3 CAISDPSSSQETQYF TGTGCCATCAGTGACCCTAGCAGCTCTCAAGAGACCCAGTACTTC
TRBJ2-2 . . TRBV18 CASSPDNPPGELFF TGTGCCAGCTCACCAGACAATCCGCCCGGGGAGCTGTTTTTT
TRBJ1-2 few . TRBV5-1 CASRGDRTDGYTF TGCGCCAGCAGGGGGGACCGGACAGACGGCTACACCTTC
TRBJ1-2 . . TRBV5-1 CASSPGLNNYGYTF TGCGCCAGCAGCCCGGGACTGAATAACTATGGCTACACCTTC
TRBJ1-2 . . TRBV6-5 CASRQNYGYTF TGTGCCAGCCGACAGAACTATGGCTACACCTTC
TRBJ1-6 . TRBD1 TRBV5-1 CASTRTGQSPLHF TGCGCCAGCACCCGGACAGGGCAATCACCCCTCCACTTT
TRBJ1-1 . TRBD1 TRBV5-4 CASSLAGTGTAFF TGTGCCAGCAGCTTGGCCGGGACAGGGACAGCTTTCTTT
TRBJ2-1 . TRBD1 TRBV10-1 CASSEGLGTGYEQFF TGCGCCAGCAGTGAGGGTTTGGGGACAGGGTATGAGCAGTTCTTC